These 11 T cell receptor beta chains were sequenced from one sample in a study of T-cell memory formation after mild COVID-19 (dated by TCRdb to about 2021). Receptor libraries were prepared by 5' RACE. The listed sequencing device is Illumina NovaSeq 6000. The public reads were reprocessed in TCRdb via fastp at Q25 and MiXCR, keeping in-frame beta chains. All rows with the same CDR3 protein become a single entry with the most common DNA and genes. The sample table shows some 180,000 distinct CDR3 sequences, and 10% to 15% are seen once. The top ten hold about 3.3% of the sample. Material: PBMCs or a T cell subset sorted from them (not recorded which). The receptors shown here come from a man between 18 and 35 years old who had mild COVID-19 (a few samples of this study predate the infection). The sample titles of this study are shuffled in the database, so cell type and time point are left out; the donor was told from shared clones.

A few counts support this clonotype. The CDR3 DNA follows: TGTGCCAGCAGCCGGTCGGGGGGAGCATACTACCAAGAGACCCAGTACTTC. Translation: CASSRSGGAYYQETQYF. The V call is TRBV6-5, the J call TRBJ2-5; 7 nucleotides agree with TRBD2. Germline CDR1 MNHEY, CDR2 SVGAGI. Losses at the gene ends were 6 bases for V and 0 bases for J; bases not matched to a gene: 13. CDR3 length equals 17 residues.

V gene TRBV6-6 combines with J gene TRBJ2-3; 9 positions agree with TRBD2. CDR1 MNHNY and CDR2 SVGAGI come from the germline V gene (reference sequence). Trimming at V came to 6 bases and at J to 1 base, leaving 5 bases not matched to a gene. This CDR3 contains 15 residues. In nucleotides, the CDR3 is TGTGCCAGCAGGTCTAGCGGGGTTGGCACAGATACGCAGTATTTT. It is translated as CASRSSGVGTDTQYF.

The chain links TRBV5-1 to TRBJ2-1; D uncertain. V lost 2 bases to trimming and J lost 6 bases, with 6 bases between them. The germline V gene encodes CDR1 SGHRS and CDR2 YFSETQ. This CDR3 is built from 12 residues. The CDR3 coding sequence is TGCGCCAGCAGCTTACAGTGCAATGAGCAGTTCTTC. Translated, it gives CASSLQCNEQFF.

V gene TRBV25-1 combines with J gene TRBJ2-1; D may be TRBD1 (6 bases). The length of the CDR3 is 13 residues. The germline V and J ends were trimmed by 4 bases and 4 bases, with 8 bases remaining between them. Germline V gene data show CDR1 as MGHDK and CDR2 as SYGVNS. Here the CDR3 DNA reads TGTGCCAGCAGTGGGGACATATACAATGAGCAGTTCTTC. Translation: CASSGDIYNEQFF.

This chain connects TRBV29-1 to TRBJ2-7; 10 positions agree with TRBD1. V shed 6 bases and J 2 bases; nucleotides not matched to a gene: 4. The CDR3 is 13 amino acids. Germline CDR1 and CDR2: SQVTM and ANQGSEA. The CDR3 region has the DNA TGCAGCGTGGGGGACAGGGGAACCTACGAGCAGTACTTC. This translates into CSVGDRGTYEQYF.

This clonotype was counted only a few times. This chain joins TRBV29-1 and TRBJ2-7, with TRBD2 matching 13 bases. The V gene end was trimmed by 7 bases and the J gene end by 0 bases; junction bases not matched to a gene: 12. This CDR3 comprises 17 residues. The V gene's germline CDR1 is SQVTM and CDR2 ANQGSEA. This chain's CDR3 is CSGSGTSGEKSSYEQYV. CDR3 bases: TGCAGCGGCAGCGGGACTAGCGGGGAGAAGAGCTCCTACGAGCAGTACGTC.

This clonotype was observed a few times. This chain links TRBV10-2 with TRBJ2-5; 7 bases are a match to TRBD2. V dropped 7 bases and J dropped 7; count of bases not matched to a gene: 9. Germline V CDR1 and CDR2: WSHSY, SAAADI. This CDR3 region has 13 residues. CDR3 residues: CASKGEGSGTQYF. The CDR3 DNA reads TGCGCCAGCAAAGGGGAGGGTTCGGGGACCCAGTACTTC.

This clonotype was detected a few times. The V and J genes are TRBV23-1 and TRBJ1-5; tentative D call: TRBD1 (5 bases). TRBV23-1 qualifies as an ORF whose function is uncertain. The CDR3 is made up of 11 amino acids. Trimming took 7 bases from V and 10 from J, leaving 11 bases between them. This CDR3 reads CASTKGVPQHF. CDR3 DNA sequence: TGCGCCAGCACGAAAGGGGTTCCCCAGCATTTT.

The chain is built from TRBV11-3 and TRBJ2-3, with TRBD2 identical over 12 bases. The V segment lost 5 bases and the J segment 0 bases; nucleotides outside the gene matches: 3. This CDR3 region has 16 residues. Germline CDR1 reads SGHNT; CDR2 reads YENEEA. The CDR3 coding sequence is TGTGCCAGCAGCAGGGGGACTAGCGGGAGCACAGATACGCAGTATTTT. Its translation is CASSRGTSGSTDTQYF. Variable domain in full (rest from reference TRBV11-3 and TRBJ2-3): EAGVVQSPRYKIIEKKQPVAFWCNPISGHNTLYWYLQNLGQGPELLIRYENEEAVDDSQLPKDRFSAERLKGVDSTLKIQPAELGDSAVYLCASSRGTSGSTDTQYFGPGTRLTVL.

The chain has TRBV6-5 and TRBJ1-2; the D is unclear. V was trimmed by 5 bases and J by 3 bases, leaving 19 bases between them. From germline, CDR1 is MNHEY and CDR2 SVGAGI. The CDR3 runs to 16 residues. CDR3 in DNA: TGTGCCAGCAGTCCTATCGCGTGGGCCCGGCACTATGGCTACACCTTC. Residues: CASSPIAWARHYGYTF.

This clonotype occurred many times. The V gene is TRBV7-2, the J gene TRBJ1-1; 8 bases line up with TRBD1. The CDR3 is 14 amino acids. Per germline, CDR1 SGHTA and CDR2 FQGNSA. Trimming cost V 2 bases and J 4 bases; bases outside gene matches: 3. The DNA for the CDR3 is TGTGCCAGCAGCTTAAGACAGGGGACCACTGAAGCTTTCTTT. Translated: CASSLRQGTTEAFF.